This TCR beta chain was sequenced during a study of T cell clonality in common variable immunodeficiency (dated by TCRdb to between 2014 and 2016). Compared with germline, V lacks 0 bases and J lacks 4 bases; bases without a gene match: 11. The germline V gene (reference sequence) provides CDR1 DFQATT and CDR2 SNEGSKA. The CDR3 measures 17 amino acids from cysteine to phenylalanine. The DNA shown is the part of the CDR3 that was read: 42 bases, in frame from base 1. For sequencing input, CVID and control samples contributed equivalent amounts of genomic DNA. For every sample, a 60 bp segment covering the rearranged TCRbeta CDR3 region was amplified and then sequenced. The immunoSEQ assay, a bias-corrected multiplex PCR combined with high-throughput sequencing, was used for TCRbeta amplification. The original methods were these. Every unique nucleotide sequence was considered a clone and was annotated with V, D and J genes, copy number and frequency. Sequences were labeled productive if in frame, and non-productive if out of frame or containing stop codons. As previously described, clonality was calculated on the basis of Shannon's entropy. The predicted amino acid sequences of productive clones were used to derive mean CDR3 Kyte-Doolittle hydropathy. Using the R hclust function, scaled V gene usage was clustered hierarchically with Manhattan distance and complete linkage. Sharing of clones by CDR3 amino acid sequence was evaluated through resampling of 12 repertoires per group over 100 rounds. The repertoires were screened for 60 to 85 published EBV-specific TCRbeta sequences and some 250 published CMV-specific TCRbeta sequences. A couple of CVID samples that yielded fewer than 10,000 sequences were excluded from the analysis, so approximately 38 CVID repertoires were retained. The table comes from immuneACCESS by way of TCRdb, which keeps in-frame sequences with V and J called. Part of the clones is missing from these tables; in studies checked, under half for an unresolved V gene and the rest for unknown reasons. V and J calls and clone size are given by that table; D and trimming were obtained from the DNA. Listed for this sample are 35,000 to 55,000 clones, none observed only a single time. The ten largest clonotypes hold 10% of the sample.

What the study reported, not specific to this receptor: Even though DNA input was the same, control samples had an average of around 82,000 unique sequences each, compared with about 32,000 in CVID samples. CVID TCRbeta sequences were reported to have fewer deletions and N-nucleotide insertions and to lack highly modified clones with 13 or more V deletions. Patient heterogeneity within the CVID cohort put limits on correlating repertoire features with clinical complications. It was noted by the authors that sequencing of the repertoires of T cell subpopulations would be needed to clarify the cause of the increased clonality in CVID. TCRbeta clonality was higher in CVID subjects than in healthy controls (t-test p = 0.018), and the increase was most characteristic of about a third of subjects. CVID subjects shared fewer TCRbeta clones with each other than healthy controls did (p < 0.0001).

Most CVID patients and most healthy controls were of Caucasian heritage. Heparinized peripheral whole blood samples of about 5 to 8 ml were obtained from each donor. Genomic DNA from adults with common variable immune deficiency (CVID) and from healthy adult controls was used to sequence TCRbeta CDR3 repertoires. A total of some 22 healthy adult volunteers (about twelve female and approximately 10 male; age range about 20 to 70 years, mean age about 32) were included in the control group. Diluted blood was density-centrifuged over Hypaque 1077 or Ficoll-Paque to isolate peripheral blood mononuclear cells. Unsorted mononuclear cells served as the source of genomic DNA, which was extracted either by Qiagen column purification or by a centrifugation-based method. This clone was seen at least ten times. The antigen it binds to is not known. Read coverage stops 3 residues before the CDR3 terminus; the germline J gene supplies the remainder.

This sequence uses TRBV20-1 and TRBJ2-3, with 9 bases in between that match TRBD1. What was sequenced was peripheral blood mononuclear cells. The sequence was collected from a person aged 18 to 75 in good health. The CDR3 bases that were read are TGCAGTGCTAGAGATACTGGACAGGGGCGAGGTCCAGATACG. This sequence encodes CSARDTGQGRGPDT. The CDR3 as a whole reads CSARDTGQGRGPDTQYF.